The 12 T cell receptor beta chains given below trace back to one sample, sequenced in a study of T cells after yellow fever vaccination. TCRdb reanalysed the 5' RACE reads using MiXCR and keeps one entry per CDR3 protein. The profile shows under 300,000 distinct CDR3 sequences, 6.9% of them singletons. Here the sequenced sample was CD4+ T cells sorted from PBMCs, taken 15 days after the yellow fever booster vaccination. All receptors derive from a man in his thirties or forties who received the YFV17D yellow fever vaccine.

Many counts were recorded for this clonotype. The gene calls are TRBV5-1 and TRBJ2-3; maybe TRBD1 (6 bases). The CDR3 runs 16 residues. Germline V gene sequence: CDR1 SGHRS, CDR2 YFSETQ. V lost 2 bases to trimming and J lost 0 bases, with 13 bases between them. The CDR3 sequence is CASSLQGPPSTDTQYF. CDR3 in DNA: TGCGCCAGCAGCTTACAGGGTCCCCCTAGCACAGATACGCAGTATTTT. Supplemented by reference TRBV5-1 and TRBJ2-3, the full variable domain reads KAGVTQTPRYLIKTRGQQVTLSCSPISGHRSVSWYQQTPGQGLQFLFEYFSETQRNKGNFPGRFSGRQFSNSRSEMNVSTLELGDSALYLCASSLQGPPSTDTQYFGPGTRLTVL.

This clonotype was seen a handful of times. CDR3 residues: CASSQRKVQETQYF. CDR3 bases: TGTGCCAGCAGCCAACGCAAAGTACAAGAGACCCAGTACTTC. The chain combines TRBV3-1 with TRBJ2-5; D is ambiguous. The CDR3 extends over 14 amino acids. The V gene lost 2 bases and the J gene lost 2 bases, with 9 bases spanning the gap. Per germline, CDR1 LGHDT and CDR2 YNNKEL (reference sequence).

This clonotype turned up a few times. The chain recombines TRBV6-2 or TRBV6-3 with TRBJ1-2; D perhaps matches TRBD1 (5 bases). The ends were cut back, 6 bases at V and 9 bases at J, with 14 bases in the middle. The CDR3 consists of 12 residues. CDR1 is MNHEY and CDR2 is SVGEGT in the germline V gene. The CDR3 spells CASSTGLLSYTF. In DNA form, the CDR3 reads TGTGCCAGCAGCACAGGACTGCTAAGCTACACCTTC.

This clonotype was detected only a few times. The gene calls are TRBV20-1 and TRBJ2-7; no clear D. Germline CDR1 DFQATT, CDR2 SNEGSKA (reference sequence). The CDR3 covers 11 residues. V gave up 5 bases and J gave up 2 bases, with 7 bases separating them. The CDR3 here is CSAYRTYEQYF. Written as DNA, the CDR3 is TGCAGTGCTTACAGAACCTACGAGCAGTACTTC.

This clonotype has a count of ten or more. This CDR3 is CASSRGQGDVNEQFF. In DNA form, the CDR3 reads TGTGCCAGCAGCCGAGGACAGGGGGACGTGAATGAGCAGTTCTTC. The chain employs TRBV7-9 and TRBJ2-1; TRBD1 matches at 10 bases. The trim removed 5 bases at V and 7 bases at J, leaving 8 bases unmatched. This CDR3 spans 15 amino acids. Looked up from germline, CDR1 is SEHNR and CDR2 is FQNEAQ (reference sequence).

This clonotype was picked up a small number of times. The CDR3 nucleotides read TGTGCCAGCAGTCTTGATAGCTTCCCCGTTACTGAGCAGTTCTTC. This gives the protein CASSLDSFPVTEQFF. This chain joins TRBV27 and TRBJ2-1; D is undetermined. V dropped 5 bases and J dropped 9 bases, with 20 bases sitting between them. CDR1 is MNHEY and CDR2 is SMNVEV in the germline V gene (reference sequence). The CDR3 contains 15 residues.

The V and J genes are TRBV20-1 and TRBJ1-5; D is unclear. Germline CDR1 reads DFQATT; CDR2 reads SNEGSKA (reference sequence). V was cut by 0 bases and J by 3 bases, with 6 bases left in between. The CDR3 covers 13 residues. CDR3 DNA sequence: TGCAGTGCTAGAGACCCGTTCAATCAGCCCCAGCATTTT. Translated, it gives CSARDPFNQPQHF.

This clonotype was detected ten times or more. The V and J genes are TRBV15 and TRBJ1-2; D is ambiguous. CDR3 size: 15 residues. V was trimmed by 5 bases and J by 8 bases, leaving 21 bases between them. Per germline, CDR1 LNHNV and CDR2 YYDKDF (reference sequence). For the CDR3, the DNA is TGTGCCACCAGCGCGGGGAACACAGCCCGTGACGGCTACACCTTC. Protein product: CATSAGNTARDGYTF.

This clonotype was picked up many times. The chain joins TRBV12-5 to TRBJ2-2; D assignment may be TRBD1 or TRBD2 (5 bases each). Per the germline V gene, CDR1 is LGHNT and CDR2 is FRNRAP. The CDR3 contains 13 residues. The V end was cut by 4 bases, the J end by 7 bases, with 10 bases between. CDR3 amino acids: CASGSGANGELFF. The CDR3, as DNA: TGTGCTAGTGGTTCCGGGGCGAACGGGGAGCTGTTTTTT.

This clonotype was seen at least ten times. This chain joins TRBV10-3 and TRBJ1-3, with no clear D. Germline V CDR1 and CDR2: ENHRY, SYGVKD. The CDR3 is 13 residues long. V lost 6 bases and J 4 bases, leaving 10 bases between the germline ends. The DNA for the CDR3 is TGTGCCATCAGAGCACCCTCCGGAAACACCATATATTTT. Translation gives CAIRAPSGNTIYF.

The chain couples TRBV29-1 to TRBJ2-1; 9 bases line up with TRBD2. The CDR3 runs to 16 residues. Germline values: CDR1 SQVTM, CDR2 ANQGSEA. V lost 4 bases, J lost 8 bases, and 15 bases stayed unmatched. CDR3 sequence reads: CSVVALGGRAPYEQFF. The CDR3 DNA reads TGCAGCGTTGTAGCGTTAGGCGGGAGGGCTCCCTATGAGCAGTTCTTC.

Many counts were recorded for this clonotype. The rearrangement uses TRBV6-1 and TRBJ2-7; D gene unclear. Germline values: CDR1 MNHNS, CDR2 SASEGT. CDR3 length equals 14 residues. V was cut by 6 bases and J by 2 bases, with 14 bases left in between. The CDR3 sequence: CASSQDGLTYEQYF. The CDR3 bases are TGTGCCAGCAGCCAGGACGGATTAACCTACGAGCAGTACTTC.